This TCR beta chain came from a study of neoadjuvant anti-PD-1 for oral cavity cancer. Study in general: Nivolumab at 3 mg/kg was mostly given biweekly, three to four doses, pre-surgery. Study-level points and caveats: With a few patients per group, TCR findings need larger cohorts.

The time point denotes: after neoadjuvant nivolumab, at surgical resection. No culture or expansion preceded analysis of these blood cells. Germline values: CDR1 SGHAT, CDR2 FQDESV (reference sequence). CDR3 size: 15 residues. The V gene end was trimmed by 3 bases and the J gene end by 1 base; junction bases not matched to a gene: 5. Clones were sequenced by immunoSEQ multiplex PCR, and TCRdb holds only the in-frame ones, with some missing. Of more than 9,500 clones listed, about three fifths are singletons. Note on this clone: Its antigen is as yet unknown.

This sequence joins TRBV11-1 and TRBJ1-1; TRBD1 aligns across 7 bases. The sequences come from PBMCs, collected after nivolumab (anti-PD-1) treatment. The sequence was obtained from a person between 40 and 85 years old with oral cavity squamous cell carcinoma. The CDR3 sequence: CASSFRQGPNTEAFF. The CDR3 DNA follows: TGTGCCAGCAGCTTCCGACAGGGCCCGAACACTGAAGCTTTCTTT. Drawing the rest from reference TRBV11-1 and TRBJ1-1, the complete variable domain is EAEVAQSPRYKITEKSQAVAFWCDPISGHATLYWYRQILGQGPELLVQFQDESVVDDSQLPKDRFSAERLKGVDSTLKIQPAELGDSAMYLCASSFRQGPNTEAFFGQGTRLTVV.